Presented here are 13 T cell receptor beta chains from one specimen sequenced in a study of blood T cell repertoires in COVID-19. The repertoire was sequenced with immunoSEQ multiplex PCR; TCRdb's copy has only in-frame clones and lacks some. Counted here are 270,000 or so clones, around 86% occurring once; the ten biggest clones make up approximately 0.85%. What was sequenced was peripheral blood. These TCRs come from a woman aged 40 to 50 who had recovered from COVID-19.

The chain carries TRBV18 and TRBJ1-1, with TRBD1 as a possible D gene (6 bases). The CDR3 consists of 13 residues. Per the germline V gene, CDR1 is KGHSH and CDR2 is LQKENI. Trimming took 6 bases from V and 3 from J, leaving 11 bases between them. CDR3 sequence reads: CASSTGHYTEAFF. The CDR3 region has the DNA TGTGCCAGCTCGACAGGCCACTACACTGAAGCTTTCTTT. Using reference TRBV18 and TRBJ1-1 for the parts outside the CDR3, the full variable domain is NAGVMQNPRHLVRRRGQEARLRCSPMKGHSHVYWYRQLPEEGLKFMVYLQKENIIDESGMPKERFSAEFPKEGPSILRIQQVVRGDSAAYFCASSTGHYTEAFFGQGTRLTVV.

The rearrangement uses TRBV6-6 and TRBJ2-3; D is undetermined. The CDR3 has 13 residues. In germline, CDR1 is MNHNY, CDR2 SVGAGI (reference sequence). The V gene lost 7 bases and the J gene lost 4 bases, with 12 bases spanning the gap. CDR3 nucleotides: TGTGCCAGCACCGAAGATCGGGCAGATACGCAGTATTTT. This translates into CASTEDRADTQYF.

This clone turned up a few times. V is TRBV3-1 (or the pseudogene TRBV3-2) and J is TRBJ2-1; the D gene is possibly TRBD2 (5 bases). Per the germline V gene, CDR1 is LGHDT and CDR2 is YNNKEL (reference sequence). The CDR3 is 14 residues long. With 5 bases removed from V and 14 bases from J, the gap between germline ends came to 22 bases. In DNA form, the CDR3 reads TGTGCCAGCAGCATATCCCATACGCGAGGGTCGAAGTTCTTC. Translation: CASSISHTRGSKFF.

The genes are TRBV27 and TRBJ2-5, with TRBD1 identical over 7 bases. With V trimmed by 5 bases and J by 5 bases, 8 bases remained unmatched. The CDR3 loop spans 14 amino acids. Germline CDR1 reads MNHEY; CDR2 reads SMNVEV (reference sequence). CDR3 in DNA: TGTGCCAGCAGTCTAGACAGGGCCTTGGAGACCCAGTACTTC. It specifies CASSLDRALETQYF.

The chain has TRBV19 and TRBJ2-7; possibly TRBD2 for D (6 bases). This CDR3 contains 16 residues. The germline CDR1 and CDR2 sequences are LNHDA and SQIVND (reference sequence). Trimming removed 3 bases from V and 2 bases from J, with 17 bases in between. DNA of the CDR3: TGTGCCAGTAGTATTGACAGTAGGACGGGGGCCTACGAGCAGTACTTC. It specifies CASSIDSRTGAYEQYF.

The chain joins TRBV19 to TRBJ2-1; the D gene is possibly TRBD2 (6 bases). This CDR3 is 14 amino acids long. Germline-derived CDR1 and CDR2 are LNHDA and SQIVND (reference sequence). With 4 bases removed from V and 1 base from J, the gap between germline ends came to 8 bases. The CDR3 DNA is TGTGCCAGTAGTACGGGGACTTCCTACAATGAGCAGTTCTTC. Residues: CASSTGTSYNEQFF.

The V gene is TRBV2, the J gene TRBJ2-1, with TRBD1 as a possible D gene (6 bases). The CDR3 totals 16 residues. CDR1 is SNHLY and CDR2 is FYNNEI in the germline V gene. Trimming left V 5 bases short and J 1 base short, with 15 bases between. This CDR3 reads CASSSSHRVSYNEQFF. Here the CDR3 DNA reads TGTGCCAGCAGTTCAAGTCACAGGGTTTCCTACAATGAGCAGTTCTTC.

The V and J genes are TRBV24-1 and TRBJ2-5; 8 positions agree with TRBD1. The CDR3 is 18 residues long. The V gene's germline CDR1 is KGHDR and CDR2 SFDVKD. V lost 2 bases and J lost 0; bases outside the gene matches: 10. The CDR3 loop is CATSDSTGEVVDQETQYF. The CDR3 DNA sequence: TGTGCCACCAGTGATTCGACAGGGGAGGTGGTTGACCAAGAGACCCAGTACTTC.

The chain links TRBV24-1 to TRBJ2-1, with 7 bases identical to TRBD2. The CDR3 consists of 17 residues. Germline CDR1 and CDR2: KGHDR and SFDVKD. V was pared by 5 bases and J by 2 bases, with 11 bases of the junction left unmatched. The CDR3 loop reads CATSGTGTISAYNEQFF. As DNA, the CDR3 is TGTGCCACCAGTGGTACCGGGACTATAAGCGCCTACAATGAGCAGTTCTTC.

Concerning this clone itself: This sample also contains other DNA sequences that code for the same CDR3. Written as DNA, the CDR3 is TGTGCCAGCAGTCTACGGGACAGCCAAGAGACCCAGTACTTC. This sequence encodes CASSLRDSQETQYF. The chain combines TRBV11-2 with TRBJ2-5; 7 positions match TRBD1. CDR1 SGHAT and CDR2 FQNNGV come from the germline V gene. J was trimmed by 1 base and V by 6 bases; bases with no gene match: 5. This CDR3 has 14 residues.

The CDR3 nucleotides are TGTGCCAGCACAGGGGGCGCAACTAATGAAAAACTGTTTTTT. Translated, it gives CASTGGATNEKLFF. V and J are TRBV28 and TRBJ1-4; 8 nucleotides line up with TRBD1. The V and J ends lost 7 bases and 0 bases, in that order; junction bases with no gene match: 1. Germline V gives CDR1 MDHEN, CDR2 SYDVKM. The CDR3 extends over 14 amino acids.

This clone appeared once. This chain links TRBV19 with TRBJ2-1, with 10 positions matching TRBD2. The germline V gene encodes CDR1 LNHDA and CDR2 SQIVND (reference sequence). The CDR3 sequence is 14 residues long. Unmatched junction bases numbered 10, after V lost 7 bases and J lost 10 bases. Here the CDR3 reads CASTNWALAGEQFF. The DNA for the CDR3 is TGTGCCAGTACCAATTGGGCACTAGCGGGGGAGCAGTTCTTC.

This chain's CDR3 is CASSISRLAGGEQYF. CDR3 nucleotides: TGTGCCAGCAGTATTTCCCGACTAGCGGGAGGCGAGCAGTACTTC. The chain has TRBV27 and TRBJ2-7; 13 positions agree with TRBD2. This CDR3 spans 15 amino acids. The germline V gene encodes CDR1 MNHEY and CDR2 SMNVEV (reference sequence). J lost 6 bases, V lost 5 bases, and 7 bases had no gene match.